The 6 T cell receptor beta chains in this list originate from one sample, sequenced in a study of blood T cells in healthy people across ages. Combining a sample-barcoded 5' primer with a J-beta primer mix, a second PCR ran for roughly 6 to 12 cycles. Via MiXCR, TCRdb re-called the 5' RACE reads, giving one row per CDR3 protein. Among over a million distinct CDR3 sequences, about 40% were seen once, and the ten largest hold roughly 8.2%. Sequencing input: blood. The receptors shown here come from a woman younger than 35 in good health.

This clonotype is a singleton in its sample. The rearrangement joins TRBV2 to TRBJ2-7, with a tentative D call TRBD2 (6 bases). In germline, CDR1 is SNHLY, CDR2 FYNNEI. The ends were cut back, 1 base at V and 1 base at J, with 17 bases in the middle. The CDR3 has 17 residues. The CDR3 nucleotides are TGTGCCAGCAGTGAAGTGATGATTAGCGGCCCTTCCTACGAGCAGTACTTC. Protein product: CASSEVMISGPSYEQYF. Supplemented by reference TRBV2 and TRBJ2-7, the full variable domain reads EPEVTQTPSHQVTQMGQEVILRCVPISNHLYFYWYRQILGQKVEFLVSFYNNEISEKSEIFDDQFSVERPDGSNFTLKIRSTKLEDSAMYFCASSEVMISGPSYEQYFGPGTRLTVT.

The chain combines TRBV5-1 with TRBJ2-3; no reliable D call. Trimming shortened V by 4 bases and J by 6 bases, and 12 bases separated the two germline ends. Germline assignment: CDR1 SGHRS and CDR2 YFSETQ. This CDR3 has 13 residues. The CDR3 region has the DNA TGCGCCAGCAGCCCCCAAATAGGGGATACGCAGTATTTT. As protein: CASSPQIGDTQYF.

This clonotype was detected only a few times. The V call is TRBV5-1, the J call TRBJ2-2, with TRBD1 matching 8 bases. The CDR3 runs to 16 residues. The V gene's germline CDR1 is SGHRS and CDR2 YFSETQ. The trim removed 4 bases at V and 8 bases at J, leaving 13 bases unmatched. The CDR3 DNA is TGCGCCAGCAGCACCGGGACAGGCTCGTTCACTGGGGAGCTGTTTTTT. It is translated as CASSTGTGSFTGELFF. Based on the CDR3 plus reference TRBV5-1 and TRBJ2-2, the full variable domain is KAGVTQTPRYLIKTRGQQVTLSCSPISGHRSVSWYQQTPGQGLQFLFEYFSETQRNKGNFPGRFSGRQFSNSRSEMNVSTLELGDSALYLCASSTGTGSFTGELFFGEGSRLTVL.

The J gene is TRBJ2-5, the V gene TRBV2, with a tentative D call TRBD1 (5 bases). The germline CDR1 and CDR2 sequences are SNHLY and FYNNEI. Trimming took 4 bases from V and 2 from J, leaving 20 bases between them. This CDR3 region has 17 residues. In nucleotides, the CDR3 is TGTGCCAGCAGTGCTGAAGCGACAGCAGATTTTCAAGAGACCCAGTACTTC. Its protein is CASSAEATADFQETQYF.

On this clonotype: One junction end disagrees with the germline gene, perhaps due to a read error. The genes are TRBV7-9 and TRBJ2-7, with 7 bases matching TRBD1. Germline-derived CDR1 and CDR2 are SEHNR and FQNEAQ (reference sequence). This CDR3 is built from 15 residues. The DNA of the CDR3 is TGTGCCAGCAGCCCCGGGACAGCTCTAACCTACGAGCACTACTTC. This translates into CASSPGTALTYEHYF.

The chain links TRBV6-6 to TRBJ2-5, with TRBD1 identical over 7 bases. The trim removed 6 bases at V and 4 bases at J, leaving 11 bases unmatched. The CDR3 is 15 amino acids. CDR1 is MNHNY and CDR2 is SVGAGI in the germline V gene (reference sequence). CDR3: CASSTTGTVTETQYF. In nucleotides, the CDR3 is TGTGCCAGCAGCACCACCGGGACAGTTACAGAGACCCAGTACTTC.